This T cell receptor (beta chain) was captured in a study of identical twins. Overall study findings and caveats: Invariant MAIT and iNKT cells are populations that could partly confound zero-insertion analyses.

The CDR3 has 14 amino acids. Germline values: CDR1 SGHRS, CDR2 YFSETQ. V shed 4 bases and J shed 2 bases, with 10 bases lying between them. Concerning this clonotype itself: The target antigen is unknown.

TCRdb re-called the 5' RACE reads through MiXCR, storing one row per CDR3 protein. This table has fewer than 900,000 distinct CDR3 sequences, less than 25% appearing once. These records were also assigned to another study, of T cells expressing NK-cell markers. From that study: In the group of eight sequenced donors, seven were HCMV-seropositive and one was seronegative.

The chain carries TRBV5-1 and TRBJ2-1; D gene uncertain. The receptor was derived from a woman between 18 and 30 years old in good health. The material sequenced was PBMCs. CDR3 in amino acids: CASSPDTTYNEQFF. The CDR3 DNA follows: TGCGCCAGCAGCCCCGACACGACCTACAATGAGCAGTTCTTC. Drawing the rest from reference TRBV5-1 and TRBJ2-1, the complete variable domain is KAGVTQTPRYLIKTRGQQVTLSCSPISGHRSVSWYQQTPGQGLQFLFEYFSETQRNKGNFPGRFSGRQFSNSRSEMNVSTLELGDSALYLCASSPDTTYNEQFFGPGTRLTVL.